Here is one T cell receptor beta chain with its context. Its specificity is not known. This record comes from a study of shared clonotypes between healthy human individuals. Study findings and constraints: Compared with clonotypes that all four donors shared, non-shared clonotypes had lower generation probabilities.

Source study methods: As immunoSEQ supplied junction-only sequences (without quality scores), filtering differed. This table comes from immunoSEQ multiplex PCR, and its TCRdb copy is limited to in-frame clones, with some not included. D and trimming come from the DNA, and the V and J calls and clone size come from that table. This sample has approximately 700,000 clones; 60% to 75% occur once, and the top ten carry under 2%. The CD4+ fraction was divided into a CD45RA+ naive subset and a CD45RA-negative memory subset. The ends were cut back, 1 base at V and 2 bases at J, with 10 bases in the middle. The germline V gene encodes CDR1 SGHNT and CDR2 YENEEA. The CDR3 has 15 amino acids.

The chain links TRBV11-3 to TRBJ2-3; D is possibly TRBD2 (5 bases). The specimen was memory CD4+ T cells sorted from blood. Subset defined: CD45RA-negative fraction. This sequence originates from a woman in her twenties or thirties in good health. CDR3 DNA sequence: TGTGCCAGCAGCTTAGGGACGGGAACCACAGATACGCAGTATTTT. As protein: CASSLGTGTTDTQYF.